Listed below are T cell receptor beta chains from one sample, sequenced in a study of graft-versus-host responses after intestinal transplantation. The antigens of these receptors remain unknown. Repertoires were generated with immunoSEQ multiplex PCR, while TCRdb's copy carries only in-frame clones and drops some. This repertoire shows 96,000 or so clones, about 94% found once; its top ten account for more than 0.15%. Sequenced here: unstimulated CD4+ T cells sorted from spleen or lymph node cells, sampled before intestinal transplant. The receptors stem from a human donor who received an intestinal transplant. CDR3s include the opening cysteine and the closing phenylalanine or tryptophan. A D gene is named only where the DNA matches it firmly. Size values are once, few and many counts, or a class for expanded clones, and some rows have none.

clone size | D gene | J gene | V gene | CDR3 DNA | CDR3 protein
. | . | TRBJ1-1 | TRBV27 | TGTGCCAGCAGTTTAATTCGGACAACGCCAAGGAGCACTGAAGCTTTCTTT | CASSLIRTTPRSTEAFF
. | . | TRBJ1-2 | TRBV5-6 | TGTGCCAGCATCCAGGGTTCCCCTCGGGGGTATGGCTACACCTTC | CASIQGSPRGYGYTF
. | . | TRBJ1-2 | TRBV7-2 | TGTGCCAGCAGCTTATTGCAGGGGCACTACACCTTC | CASSLLQGHYTF
. | TRBD1 | TRBJ1-1 | TRBV28 | TGTGCCAGCAGTAAAAATGGACAGGGAGCTTTCTTT | CASSKNGQGAFF
. | . | TRBJ1-3 | TRBV4-3 | TGCGCCAGCAGCCAAGACAGGGGAAACTCTGGAAACACCATATATTTT | CASSQDRGNSGNTIYF
once | TRBD1 | TRBJ1-3 | TRBV11-3 | TGTGCCAGCAGCTTCTTCGGGACAGGAACTGGAAACACCATATATTTT | CASSFFGTGTGNTIYF
. | . | TRBJ2-3 | TRBV5-4 | TGTGCCAGCAGCCGTCGTGCTAGCGGCACAGATACGCAGTATTTT | CASSRRASGTDTQYF
once | TRBD1 | TRBJ1-3 | TRBV25-1 | TGTGCCAGCAGTGATCCAGGGGGCTCTGGAAACACCATATATTTT | CASSDPGGSGNTIYF
. | TRBD1 | TRBJ1-6 | TRBV19 | TGTGCCAGTAGCCGAAGCGGGACAGGGGGCAATTCACCCCTCCACTTT | CASSRSGTGGNSPLHF
. | . | TRBJ1-6 | TRBV6-5 | TGTGCCAGCAGTTACCTCGGACTGTATAATTCACCCCTCCACTTT | CASSYLGLYNSPLHF
. | TRBD1 | TRBJ1-2 | TRBV25-1 | TGTGCCAGCACCGGGACAGATCGCCCTAACTATGGCTACACCTTC | CASTGTDRPNYGYTF
. | TRBD1 | TRBJ2-7 | TRBV5-6 | TGTGCCAGCAGCTTGGCCAACCTAGGACAGGGCTCCTACGAGCAGTACTTC | CASSLANLGQGSYEQYF
. | . | TRBJ1-1 | TRBV4-3 | TGCGCCAGCAGCCAAGATTGGGGCAGGGCCGCCCTGAACACTGAAGCTTTCTTT | CASSQDWGRAALNTEAFF
. | . | TRBJ2-6 | TRBV5-1 | TGCGCCAGCAGCTTCAACGGGGGGGCCAACGTCCTGACTTTC | CASSFNGGANVLTF
once | . | TRBJ2-1 | TRBV19 | TGTGCCAGTAGTAACGGAGACTACTACAATGAGCAGTTCTTC | CASSNGDYYNEQFF
. | . | TRBJ1-5 | TRBV30 | TGTGCCTGGAGTGCCAGAGACGGGGGTATCACCAATCAGCCCCAGCATTTT | CAWSARDGGITNQPQHF
. | . | TRBJ1-6 | TRBV11-3 | TGTGCCAGCAGCTTCCTGTCAGGGGATTCACCCCTCCACTTT | CASSFLSGDSPLHF
. | . | TRBJ2-1 | TRBV2 | TGTGCCAGCCGAGGGCGGGCTCGCTCCTACAATGAGCAGTTCTTC | CASRGRARSYNEQFF
. | . | TRBJ1-5 | TRBV29-1 | TGCAGCGCTAAGACAGGTAGCAATCAGCCCCAGCATTTT | CSAKTGSNQPQHF
. | TRBD1 | TRBJ2-1 | TRBV7-2 | TGTGCCAGCAGCCATCCGACAGGGGGCGCGTTGGATGAGCAGTTCTTC | CASSHPTGGALDEQFF
. | . | TRBJ2-3 | TRBV11-2 | TGTGCCAGCAGCCTTCGACTAAGGACAGATACGCAGTATTTT | CASSLRLRTDTQYF
. | . | TRBJ2-1 | TRBV27 | TGTGCCAGCAGTCCGAAAGGGGAAGTGAGGGGGAATGAGCAGTTCTTC | CASSPKGEVRGNEQFF
once | . | TRBJ2-5 | TRBV29-1 | TGCAGCGTTGTACGGGGGTCAGGAGAGACCCAGTACTTC | CSVVRGSGETQYF
. | TRBD2 | TRBJ2-1 | TRBV5-1 | TGCGCCAGCAGCCTTATGGGACTAGCGGGGGGGCCCCCCTACAATGAGCAGTTCTTC | CASSLMGLAGGPPYNEQFF
. | . | TRBJ2-6 | TRBV7-2 | TGTGCCAGCAGCTTAGGTAACTGGGCCAACGTCCTGACTTTC | CASSLGNWANVLTF
. | . | TRBJ2-7 | TRBV27 | TGTGCCAGCAGTTTCGTATGCCCCCTGTTTAGCGGATCGCGGGGAACGTTTCGTACTAAGGAGCAGTACTTC | CASSFVCPLFSGSRGTFRTKEQYF
once | TRBD1 | TRBJ2-7 | TRBV28 | TGTGCCAGCACCTCACCGGGACAGGGAGAATACGAGCAGTACTTC | CASTSPGQGEYEQYF
. | TRBD2 | TRBJ2-7 | TRBV7-2 | TGTGCCAGCAGCTTATCTCCAGCGGGAGGGAAGGACGAGCAGTACTTC | CASSLSPAGGKDEQYF
. | . | TRBJ2-2 | TRBV4-1 | TGCGCCAGCAGCCAAGGGGCACTCCGACACACCGGGGAGCTGTTTTTT | CASSQGALRHTGELFF
. | . | TRBJ2-5 | TRBV5-5 | TGTGCCAGCAGCTTCGAGCTCCGCGGGGTAGAGACCCAGTACTTC | CASSFELRGVETQYF
. | . | TRBJ1-3 | TRBV21-1 | TGTGCCAGCAGCAAAGTGAGAGGATTTCCAAACACCATATATTTT | CASSKVRGFPNTIYF
. | . | TRBJ1-2 | TRBV2 | TGTGCCAGCAGTGAGGGGAGGAACTATGGCTACACCTTC | CASSEGRNYGYTF
. | . | TRBJ2-3 | TRBV6-6 | TGTGCCAGCAGTTCTGCACATGGAGATACGCAGTATTTT | CASSSAHGDTQYF
. | TRBD2 | TRBJ2-7 | TRBV5-1 | TGCGCCAGCAGCCTATACTACACTAGCGGGAGGGCATACGAGCAGTACTTC | CASSLYYTSGRAYEQYF
. | TRBD1 | TRBJ1-2 | TRBV6-1 | TGTGCCAGCAGCCAACTCGACAGGGTGCCCTATGGCTACACCTTC | CASSQLDRVPYGYTF
once | . | TRBJ2-1 | TRBV9 | TGTGCCAGCAACCCGGGACTGCGCTACAATGAGCAGTTCTTC | CASNPGLRYNEQFF
. | TRBD1 | TRBJ1-2 | TRBV18 | TGTGCCAGCTCACTACAGGGGAATGGCTACACCTTC | CASSLQGNGYTF
. | . | TRBJ1-2 | TRBV29-1 | TGCAGCGTTGACGAGCGGCGGGGGGGCTACACCTTC | CSVDERRGGYTF
. | TRBD1 | TRBJ1-6 | TRBV30 | TGTGCCTGGAGGGACAGGGAATTTAATTCACCCCTCCACTTT | CAWRDREFNSPLHF
. | . | TRBJ2-7 | TRBV7-2 | TGTGCCAGCAGCTTAGGCCGGGCCTACGAGCAGTACTTC | CASSLGRAYEQYF
. | . | TRBJ1-1 | TRBV30 | TGTGCCTGGAGTGTACGGGTCGGCGATGAAGCTTTCTTT | CAWSVRVGDEAFF
. | TRBD1 | TRBJ1-2 | TRBV10-3 | TGTGCCATCAGTGAGTCTCGGACAGGGGGTAAACCCTACTATGGCTACACCTTC | CAISESRTGGKPYYGYTF
few | TRBD1 | TRBJ1-5 | TRBV6-1 | TGTGCCAGCAGTGAAAAGACAGGGGGGAGCAATCAGCCCCAGCATTTT | CASSEKTGGSNQPQHF
. | . | TRBJ2-1 | TRBV2 | TGTGCCAGCATGGCCAGGGGGGTTAGCGAGAAGTTCTTC | CASMARGVSEKFF
. | . | TRBJ2-7 | TRBV11-3 | TGTGCCAGCAGCCGCCGGGGGGCAAACGAGCAGTACTTC | CASSRRGANEQYF
. | . | TRBJ1-1 | TRBV5-1 | TGCGCCAGCAGCTTGGAGTCAGGGGCTGAAGCTTTCTTT | CASSLESGAEAFF
once | TRBD1 | TRBJ1-5 | TRBV6-1 | TGTGCCAGCAGTGTTTCGACAGGGGGCGGCAATCAGCCCCAGCATTTT | CASSVSTGGGNQPQHF
. | . | TRBJ1-2 | TRBV5-4 | TGTGCCAGCAGCTCGGACGGGACTTATGGCTACACCTTC | CASSSDGTYGYTF
. | . | TRBJ2-7 | TRBV4-1 | TGCGCCAGCAGTTACTCGGACAGCTCCTACGAGCAGTACTTC | CASSYSDSSYEQYF
. | TRBD2 | TRBJ2-1 | TRBV19 | TGTGCCAGTAGTATAGACGCTAGCGGGGGGGCTTACAATGAGCAGTTCTTC | CASSIDASGGAYNEQFF
. | . | TRBJ1-2 | TRBV6-4 | TGTGCCAGCAGTTTCCAGGGCCGCGGCTACACCTTC | CASSFQGRGYTF
few | TRBD2 | TRBJ2-7 | TRBV6-1 | TGTGCCAGCAGTGTTGGGGGAGGGGCCTACGAGCAGTACTTC | CASSVGGGAYEQYF
. | . | TRBJ2-5 | TRBV5-1 | TGCGCCAGCAGCTTGGCCGGGTTAGACAGAGAGACCCAGTACTTC | CASSLAGLDRETQYF
. | TRBD1 | TRBJ1-5 | TRBV28 | TGTGCCAGCAGTCCACTTGACAGGGTTGGTCAGCCCCAGCATTTT | CASSPLDRVGQPQHF
. | . | TRBJ1-2 | TRBV6-1 | TGTGCCAGCAGTGTTGGCAGAAATACTAACTATGGCTACACCTTC | CASSVGRNTNYGYTF